Listed below are T cell receptor beta chains from one sample, sequenced in a study of blood T cells in healthy people across ages. One entry per CDR3 protein, called by TCRdb with MiXCR from the 5' RACE reads. Here the sample spans 1.5 million to 2 million distinct CDR3 sequences, about 49% being singletons. The sequencing input was blood. Every receptor here comes from a woman aged 40-49 years in good health. CDR3s include the opening cysteine and the closing phenylalanine or tryptophan. The D gene is left open where the match is weak. The listing skips clone size in some rows; elsewhere it reads once, few, many or a size class.

TRBV20-1,TRBD2,few,TRBJ2-1,CSAPRTSSGNEQFF,TGCAGTGCTCCTCGGACTAGTTCGGGTAATGAGCAGTTCTTC
TRBV7-2,TRBD1,-,TRBJ2-7,CASSLSQGDTDYEQYF,TGTGCCAGCAGCCTGTCACAGGGGGATACGGACTACGAGCAGTACTTC
TRBV12-3/TRBV12-4,-,few,TRBJ2-7,CASSLVLGGASPYEQYF,TGTGCCAGCAGTTTAGTCTTGGGGGGGGCCTCCCCCTACGAGCAGTACTTC
TRBV6-2/TRBV6-3,-,-,TRBJ2-7,CASSRYRERCDCAEQYF,TGTGCCAGCAGTCGGTACAGGGAAAGGTGCGATTGTGCCGAGCAGTACTTC
TRBV6-5,-,-,TRBJ2-7,CASSYLHRDKPYEQYF,TGTGCCAGCAGTTACCTCCACCGGGACAAGCCCTACGAGCAGTACTTC
TRBV7-2,-,-,TRBJ2-3,CASSLSPPGTDTQYF,TGTGCCAGCAGCTTATCCCCCCCCGGCACAGATACGCAGTATTTT
TRBV3-1,-,once,TRBJ1-5,CASSQGTAGISNQPQHF,TGTGCCAGCAGCCAAGGAACTGCAGGAATTAGTAATCAGCCCCAGCATTTT
TRBV15,-,-,TRBJ2-1,CATSEGAGRVYEQFF,TGTGCCACCAGCGAGGGAGCCGGTCGAGTCTACGAGCAGTTCTTC
TRBV15,-,-,TRBJ2-5,CATGVQGSQETQYF,TGTGCCACCGGCGTACAGGGTTCCCAAGAGACCCAGTACTTC
TRBV12-3/TRBV12-4,-,few,TRBJ1-2,CASSPSYGFGEDYGYTF,TGTGCCAGCAGCCCCTCTTATGGGTTTGGAGAAGACTATGGCTACACCTTC
TRBV12-3/TRBV12-4,-,-,TRBJ2-1,CASSFAQGPANEQFF,TGTGCCAGCAGTTTCGCGCAGGGCCCTGCCAATGAGCAGTTCTTC
TRBV4-3,-,many,TRBJ2-7,CASSQVITGYEQYF,TGCGCCAGCAGCCAAGTGATAACAGGCTACGAGCAGTACTTC
TRBV10-2,-,-,TRBJ2-5,CASSDRARETQYF,TGCGCCAGCAGTGACAGGGCTCGAGAGACCCAGTACTTC
TRBV20-1,-,-,TRBJ2-6,CSASQVVSLSGANVLTF,TGCAGTGCTAGCCAGGTGGTGTCTCTCTCTGGGGCCAACGTCCTGACTTTC
TRBV6-5,TRBD2,-,TRBJ2-3,CASTTGSGGPSDTQYF,TGTGCCAGCACTACGGGTAGCGGGGGACCATCAGATACGCAGTATTTT
TRBV12-5,-,few,TRBJ2-1,CASGPPGAYNEQFF,TGTGCTAGTGGACCCCCGGGAGCCTACAATGAGCAGTTCTTC